This T cell receptor beta chain was obtained from a study of T cell responses to AZD1222 COVID-19 vaccine. General observations from the study: Repertoire sampling occurred only after the peak T cell response. Spike-specific TCR breadth and depth grew following two AZD1222 doses. Among those given AZD1222, only 5 to 7 were seropositive at baseline.

Germline CDR1 is SGHKS and CDR2 is YYEKEE (reference sequence). J gave up 0 bases and V 5 bases, and 6 bases lay outside the gene matches. CDR3 size: 16 residues. Clones were read by immunoSEQ multiplex PCR, and TCRdb kept only the in-frame ones, dropping some. The repertoire holds 130,000 to 150,000 clones, roughly 89% seen once, with under 2% in the top ten. The count of this clone is one. The antigen is undetermined. The clonotype originates from an adult who received the AZD1222 COVID-19 vaccine. The chain joins TRBV5-5 to TRBJ1-3; the match to TRBD1 covers 9 bases. The sequencing here drew on peripheral blood, taken 28 days after the second AZD1222 dose. CDR3 region: CASSLTGGNSGNTIYF. CDR3 nucleotides: TGTGCCAGCAGTCTGACAGGGGGGAACTCTGGAAACACCATATATTTT.